Following are 20 T cell receptor beta chains from one sample sequenced in a study of tumor-infiltrating lymphocytes in primary liver carcinoma. Synthesis of TCR beta cDNA was carried out from about 0.55 ug total RNA with a constant-region primer. ARM-PCR, slightly modified, supplied the TCR beta libraries through three nested multiplex PCR rounds. For 10 cycles apiece, the opening two PCR rounds ran with TRBV1-TRBV30 forward primers and a C-beta reverse primer. TCRdb ran MiXCR on the multiplex PCR reads and lists one entry per CDR3 protein. The sample contains 90,000 to 150,000 distinct CDR3 sequences, roughly 75% of which appear only once. Co-extraction of both nucleic acids (RNA and DNA) used about 18-31 mg of unsorted bulk tissue. Input material: tumor-adjacent normal liver tissue. These receptors were collected from an older woman with primary liver carcinoma and hepatitis B virus infection.

The V gene is TRBV11-2, the J gene TRBJ2-7, with D perhaps matching TRBD2 (5 bases). The CDR3 sequence is 14 residues long. Looked up from germline, CDR1 is SGHAT and CDR2 is FQNNGV. V lost 9 bases and J lost 6, with 21 bases in between. The CDR3: CARSQIVGVGEQYF. In nucleotides, the CDR3 is TGTGCCAGAAGCCAAATAGTGGGAGTGGGCGAGCAGTACTTC.

The chain uses TRBV6-5 and TRBJ2-3, with 7 bases lining up with TRBD1. This CDR3 has 15 residues. Germline lookup yields CDR1 MNHEY and CDR2 SVGAGI. V was clipped by 8 bases and J by 0 bases; unmatched bases: 8. The chain's CDR3 is CASSVRGGSTDTQYF. As DNA, the CDR3 is TGTGCCAGCTCAGTCAGAGGGGGCAGCACAGATACGCAGTATTTT.

For this clonotype: A junction end diverges from the germline sequence, so it may reflect a read error. The chain joins TRBV5-1 to TRBJ1-2; possible D gene TRBD1, 5 bases. The CDR3 spans 16 residues. CDR1 and CDR2 from the germline V gene are SGHRS and YFSETQ. This chain's CDR3 is CGSSWGKGPTAFGYTF. Written as DNA, the CDR3 is TGCGGCAGCAGCTGGGGGAAAGGCCCGACCGCCTTTGGCTACACCTTC.

Concerning this clonotype itself: One junction end does not reproduce the germline sequence, and a read error may be involved. The CDR3 is CVSCPGLAGPRRYEQYF. The CDR3 nucleotides are TGCGTCAGCTGCCCAGGACTAGCGGGACCACGGCGGTACGAGCAGTACTTC. J is TRBJ2-7 and V is TRBV4-1; 12 bases are shared with TRBD2. Germline loops: CDR1 MGHRA, CDR2 YSYEKL. This CDR3 contains 17 residues.

This clonotype is a singleton in its sample. The CDR3 ends on some other residue instead of the conserved phenylalanine or tryptophan, so this is likely a read error. V and J are TRBV6-5 and TRBJ2-7; TRBD1 is a possible D gene (5 bases). Trimming left V 9 bases short and J 6 bases short, with 15 bases between. This CDR3 has 12 residues. The germline V gene encodes CDR1 MNHEY and CDR2 SVGAGI. The DNA for the CDR3 is TGTGCCAGTAGTCCCCAGGGCCGCGAGCAGTACATC. It encodes CASSPQGREQYI.

This clonotype was recorded a few times. The J gene is TRBJ2-1, the V gene TRBV19, with a weak D call TRBD1 (6 bases). Trimming shortened V by 4 bases and J by 10 bases, and 11 bases separated the two germline ends. This CDR3 is built from 12 residues. Germline CDR1 LNHDA, CDR2 SQIVND (reference sequence). This CDR3 is CASSSRGFEQFF. The CDR3 DNA reads TGTGCCAGTAGTAGCAGGGGATTCGAGCAGTTCTTC.

As to this clonotype: One junction end disagrees with the germline gene, perhaps due to a read error. J is TRBJ2-7 and V is TRBV10-3; D not resolved. The germline V gene has CDR1 ENHRY and CDR2 SYGVKD. The CDR3 sequence is 17 residues long. The CDR3 DNA sequence: TGTGCCATCAATGGATCCGAATCCCAGGCGAACACCTACGTGCAGTACTTC. This translates into CAINGSESQANTYVQYF.

On this clonotype: A junction end diverges from the germline sequence, so it may reflect a read error. The V call is TRBV4-1, the J call TRBJ2-1; 10 bases are shared with TRBD2. CDR1 and CDR2 from the germline V gene are MGHRA and YSYEKL. CDR3 length equals 17 residues. CDR3 in amino acids: CASSQLKLAGNINERFF. The CDR3 DNA is TGCGCCAGCAGCCAACTCAAACTAGCGGGGAATATTAATGAGCGGTTCTTC.

V gene TRBV18 combines with J gene TRBJ2-1; D may be TRBD2 (6 bases). V was cut by 3 bases and J by 15 bases, with 21 bases left in between. CDR3 length equals 14 residues. CDR1 and CDR2 from the germline V gene are KGHSH and LQKENI. The DNA of the CDR3 is TGTGCCAGCTCACCTAGGGACTCCCAAGGGGATCTGTTCTTC. It translates to CASSPRDSQGDLFF. The variable domain in full, completed from reference TRBV18 and TRBJ2-1, reads NAGVMQNPRHLVRRRGQEARLRCSPMKGHSHVYWYRQLPEEGLKFMVYLQKENIIDESGMPKERFSAEFPKEGPSILRIQQVVRGDSAAYFCASSPRDSQGDLFFGPGTRLTVL.

The gene calls are TRBV29-1 and TRBJ2-3; tentatively, D is TRBD1 (5 bases). The CDR3 loop spans 17 amino acids. Per germline, CDR1 SQVTM and CDR2 ANQGSEA. V was shortened by 4 bases and J by 4 bases, with 24 bases between the two germline ends. This chain's CDR3 is CSVGQTQGGSLADTQYF. The CDR3 DNA follows: TGCAGCGTTGGGCAGACCCAGGGCGGAAGCCTTGCAGATACGCAGTATTTT.

Remarks on this clonotype: At one of its ends the junction is not consistent with the germline gene, which may arise from a read error. The chain combines TRBV28 with TRBJ2-5; D is unclear. Germline values: CDR1 MDHEN, CDR2 SYDVKM. This CDR3 has 11 residues. The CDR3 DNA follows: TGTGCCAGCAATAAGGAAGAGATCCAGTACTTC. This encodes CASNKEEIQYF.

This clonotype has only a few counts. V gene TRBV2 combines with J gene TRBJ2-6, with no clear D. The CDR3 runs to 12 residues. The germline V gene has CDR1 SNHLY and CDR2 FYNNEI. Trimming removed 6 bases from V and 4 bases from J, with 4 bases in between. The CDR3: CASRAGANVLTF. The CDR3 DNA sequence: TGTGCCAGCAGGGCCGGGGCCAACGTCCTGACTTTC.

With respect to this clonotype: One junction end does not reproduce the germline sequence, and a read error may be involved. CDR3 protein: CASMRGDRTDQETQYF. The CDR3 region has the DNA TGTGCCAGCATGAGGGGGGATAGGACCGACCAAGAGACTCAGTACTTC. The chain combines TRBV6-1 with TRBJ2-5; D tentatively reads TRBD1 or TRBD2 (6 bases each). The CDR3 contains 16 residues. Per the germline V gene, CDR1 is MNHNS and CDR2 is SASEGT.

As concerns this clonotype: Since a much larger clone is just one base distant, this may be a read error. The chain recombines TRBV12-3 or TRBV12-4 with TRBJ1-2; D not certain. The CDR3 runs 13 residues. The CDR3 region is CASTTDGNYGYAF. CDR3 in DNA: TGTGCCAGCACTACTGACGGGAACTATGGCTACGCCTTC.

As regards this clonotype: A junction end diverges from the germline sequence, so it may reflect a read error. V and J are TRBV4-2 and TRBJ2-3; 9 bases map to TRBD2. This CDR3 is 15 amino acids long. Germline-derived CDR1 and CDR2 are LGHNA and YNFKEQ. As DNA, the CDR3 is TGTGTCAGCAGCCAAGGACTAGCGAGCACAGATACGCAGTATTTT. This encodes CVSSQGLASTDTQYF.

The chain carries TRBV15 and TRBJ2-1, with 9 nucleotides matching TRBD2. V trimming: 0 bases; J trimming: 4 bases; junction bases outside the gene matches: 7. The length of the CDR3 is 17 residues. Germline V CDR1 and CDR2: LNHNV, YYDKDF (reference sequence). The CDR3 sequence is CATSRDRETSGYNEQFF. Here the CDR3 DNA reads TGTGCCACCAGCAGAGATCGGGAGACTAGCGGATACAATGAGCAGTTCTTC.

This clonotype was counted once. Since a much larger clone is just one base distant, this may be a read error. J is TRBJ2-5 and V is TRBV5-1; TRBD1 matches 9 bases. V was clipped by 4 bases and J by 4 bases; unmatched bases: 8. The CDR3 is made up of 15 amino acids. Germline V lookup: CDR1 SGHRS, CDR2 YFSETQ. The CDR3 sequence is CASSPTGGRGETQYF. The DNA for the CDR3 is TGCGCCAGCAGCCCAACAGGGGGCAGGGGAGAGACCCAGTACTTC.

In its sample, this clonotype was seen many times. The rearrangement uses TRBV7-9 and TRBJ1-2; D not certain. The CDR3 covers 14 residues. V lost 3 bases to trimming and J lost 5 bases, with 13 bases between them. Germline lookup yields CDR1 SEHNR and CDR2 FQNEAQ (reference sequence). This CDR3 reads CASSFPGNPYGYTF. For the CDR3, the DNA is TGTGCCAGCAGCTTTCCGGGGAACCCTTATGGCTACACCTTC.

Note on this clonotype: Mismatch with germline at one junction end may stem from a read error. The rearrangement links TRBV6-1 to TRBJ1-2; tentatively, D is TRBD1 (6 bases). The CDR3 spans 16 residues. Germline loops: CDR1 MNHNS, CDR2 SASEGT. The CDR3 DNA reads as TGTGCCAGCAGCGAAGTAGTGACAGGATATAACTATGGCTACACCTTC. This codes for CASSEVVTGYNYGYTF.

To note about this clonotype: One end of the junction is discordant with germline, which a read error may explain. The rearrangement links TRBV12-3 or TRBV12-4 to TRBJ1-2, with D uncertain. The CDR3 runs 14 residues. CDR3 nucleotides: TGTGTCAGCTCTTCCCGGGGAGGAACCTATGGTTACACCTTC. This gives the protein CVSSSRGGTYGYTF.